This T cell receptor (beta chain) is drawn from a study of blood T cell repertoires in COVID-19. The protocol was immunoSEQ multiplex PCR, while the TCRdb copy is restricted to in-frame clones and leaves out a portion. Found here are 340,000 or so clones, roughly 84% of them singletons; the top ten hold 1%. The CDR3 length is 16 residues. Trimming took off 0 bases at V and 1 base at J, with 12 bases between the two ends. CDR1 SGDLS and CDR2 YYNGEE come from the germline V gene. This chain uses TRBV9 with TRBJ2-3; no definite D call. The sequence was collected from a man between 45 and 60 years old with active or convalescent COVID-19. The sequencing sample was made of peripheral blood. CDR3 in DNA: TGTGCCAGCAGCGTAGGATCCAGCGACCGCACAGATACGCAGTATTTT. Translation gives CASSVGSSDRTDTQYF.